Listed below are T cell receptor beta chains from one sample, sequenced in a study of T cell repertoires in cytomegalovirus infection. TCRdb itself ran the reads through MiXCR, one entry per CDR3 protein. Among 490,000 or so distinct CDR3 sequences listed, approximately 11% were seen once. The sequenced sample was PBMCs. These receptors were collected from a human donor in good health (CMV status not recorded). Some clones in this sample may be carry-over from other donors' samples. The conserved cysteine and the conserved F or W are not part of the CDR3 here. The order of the fields is D gene, V gene, J gene, CDR3 protein. D genes are given only for firm matches.

NA	TRBV6-2/TRBV6-3	TRBJ2-2	ASSFRGPSTGELF
NA	TRBV11-3	TRBJ2-2	ASSLGSHHGGELF
TRBD1	TRBV7-8	TRBJ1-1	ASSSEGQGRVRAF
TRBD1	TRBV18	TRBJ1-5	ASSPGQGIQPQH
TRBD2	TRBV7-4	TRBJ2-4	ASSGRGLAVAKNIQY
TRBD2	TRBV12-3/TRBV12-4	TRBJ2-3	ASRLAGTPTDTQY
NA	TRBV6-1	TRBJ2-5	ASSWDGEETQY
TRBD2	TRBV7-2	TRBJ2-3	ASSLGLAVTDTQY
NA	TRBV7-9	TRBJ2-7	ASSLVSDEQY
TRBD2	TRBV20-1	TRBJ2-3	SARDRGGLAGRWGTDTQY
TRBD1	TRBV19	TRBJ2-1	ASSTLDRGAGNEQF
NA	TRBV7-2	TRBJ2-2	ASSLYALTGELF
TRBD1	TRBV5-6	TRBJ1-1	ASRYTGGNTEAF
NA	TRBV28	TRBJ2-1	ASSSAGLEVGEQF
NA	TRBV11-1	TRBJ2-1	ASSDTGLAYNEQF
TRBD1	TRBV27	TRBJ1-1	ASSSLTGGGTEAF
NA	TRBV12-3/TRBV12-4	TRBJ2-4	ASSPAGPTTAAKNIQY
NA	TRBV11-2	TRBJ2-7	ASSSSGQAGGPY
NA	TRBV12-3/TRBV12-4	TRBJ2-3	ASSSFADTQY
NA	TRBV3-1	TRBJ2-3	ASRPKAHTDTQY
TRBD2	TRBV30	TRBJ2-7	AWRLAGGSYEQY
NA	TRBV24-1	TRBJ2-1	ATSAQGRNEQF
NA	TRBV20-1	TRBJ2-1	RGLLGENEQF
TRBD1	TRBV6-1	TRBJ1-4	ASSPRDRPNEKLF
NA	TRBV19	TRBJ1-6	ASSMSGMGSPLH
NA	TRBV29-1	TRBJ2-2	RFRQQEKNTGELF
NA	TRBV20-1	TRBJ2-2	SVRGGANTGELF
NA	TRBV2	TRBJ2-7	ASSEEEGGVGEQY
NA	TRBV29-1	TRBJ2-7	SVARDSFTYEQY
TRBD1	TRBV5-1	TRBJ1-1	ASSEQTGGTEAF
NA	TRBV10-3	TRBJ1-1	AISEVVSNTEAF
NA	TRBV11-2	TRBJ1-4	ASSYRRGEKLF